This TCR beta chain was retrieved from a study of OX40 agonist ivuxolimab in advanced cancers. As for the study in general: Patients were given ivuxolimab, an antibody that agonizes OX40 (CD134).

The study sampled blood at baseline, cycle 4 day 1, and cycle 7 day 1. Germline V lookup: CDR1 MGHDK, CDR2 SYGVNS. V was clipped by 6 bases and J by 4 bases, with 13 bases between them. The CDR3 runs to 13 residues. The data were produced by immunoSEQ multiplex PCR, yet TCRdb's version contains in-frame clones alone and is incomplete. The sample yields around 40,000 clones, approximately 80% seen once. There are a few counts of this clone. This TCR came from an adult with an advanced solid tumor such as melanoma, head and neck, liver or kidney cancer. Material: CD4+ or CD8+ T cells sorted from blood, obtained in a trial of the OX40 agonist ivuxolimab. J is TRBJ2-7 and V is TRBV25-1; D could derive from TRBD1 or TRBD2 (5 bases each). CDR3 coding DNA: TGTGCCAGCAGCGAGGGGCCGCGATACGAGCAGTACTTC. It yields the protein CASSEGPRYEQYF.